These 4 T cell receptor beta chains came from one sample sequenced in a study of technical replicates of blood from a few donors. Some clones are missing from TCRdb's copy, which holds only in-frame ones; the method was immunoSEQ multiplex PCR. Of about 73,000 clones in the sample, approximately 91% were seen once. Sequencing used PBMCs. These receptors all come from a human donor in good health. Some clones in this sample may be carry-over from other donors' samples.

The gene calls are TRBV6-5 and TRBJ1-1, with a weak D call TRBD1 (5 bases). This CDR3 contains 12 residues. The V end was cut by 5 bases, the J end by 11 bases, with 15 bases between. Germline CDR1 MNHEY, CDR2 SVGAGI. The CDR3 sequence: CASSQREGKAFF. The CDR3 DNA is TGTGCCAGCAGTCAGAGGGAGGGGAAGGCTTTCTTT.

V usage is TRBV7-9 and J usage is TRBJ1-4; a weak D match, TRBD1 (5 bases). Germline V CDR1 and CDR2: SEHNR, FQNEAQ (reference sequence). V was shortened by 4 bases and J by 2 bases, with 20 bases between the two germline ends. CDR3 size: 18 residues. Written as DNA, the CDR3 is TGTGCCAGCAGCTCTAATGACAGAGGCCGGGGGACTAATGAAAAACTGTTTTTT. Amino acids: CASSSNDRGRGTNEKLFF.

The chain combines TRBV2 with TRBJ2-2; D is perhaps TRBD2 (6 bases). This CDR3 spans 13 amino acids. V was trimmed by 10 bases and J by 4 bases, leaving 13 bases between them. Looked up from germline, CDR1 is SNHLY and CDR2 is FYNNEI. The CDR3 nucleotides are TGTGCCACCAAAGGGGAGGTCACCGGGGAGCTGTTTTTT. Translated: CATKGEVTGELFF.

The chain carries TRBV13 and TRBJ1-2; TRBD1 agrees at 9 bases. CDR1 PRHDT and CDR2 FYEKMQ come from the germline V gene (reference sequence). J lost 4 bases, V lost 1 base, and 7 bases had no gene match. The CDR3 length is 16 residues. The CDR3, as DNA: TGTGCCAGCAGCTTAGCTGGACAGGGGTTATCCTATGGCTACACCTTC. Amino acids: CASSLAGQGLSYGYTF.